The rows below give T cell receptor beta chains drawn from one sample of a study of T cell changes during pregnancy in multiple sclerosis. Using immunoSEQ multiplex PCR, the repertoire was profiled, and TCRdb retains in-frame clones only, with some absent. The table shows tens of thousands of clones, with around 94% occurring only once. The sample consisted of peripheral blood, taken in the third trimester of pregnancy. The receptors derive from a female donor with multiple sclerosis, enrolled in a pregnancy study. Both conserved end residues are trimmed from each CDR3. Only some rows state a clone size, as once, few, many or a class for expanded clones.

abundance | j_gene | v_gene | CDR3aa
. | TRBJ2-7 | TRBV5-1 | ASSLDGSSYEQY
. | TRBJ2-7 | TRBV10-3 | AISEPRTSGREY
. | TRBJ1-2 | TRBV5-1 | ASSSTGGNYGYT
once | TRBJ1-2 | TRBV19 | ASSIDYRIDYGYT
. | TRBJ1-1 | TRBV9 | ASSVDPGGKPFSF
. | TRBJ2-3 | TRBV7-2 | ASSPEDRGDTDTQY
. | TRBJ2-6 | TRBV7-9 | ASSLAQASGANVLT
. | TRBJ2-7 | TRBV27 | ASSSPGMSSYEQY
. | TRBJ2-7 | TRBV10-2 | ASSDLAGPYEQY
. | TRBJ1-1 | TRBV7-9 | ASRGDVGGEAF
. | TRBJ1-3 | TRBV7-9 | ASSQGSVGNTIY
. | TRBJ2-3 | TRBV4-1 | ASSQGAGGATDTQY
. | TRBJ2-1 | TRBV5-4 | ASSLDRGNEQF
few | TRBJ1-1 | TRBV30 | AYTVGGWTEAF
. | TRBJ2-7 | TRBV4-1 | ASRSLGPGGEQY
. | TRBJ2-5 | TRBV6-1 | ASSGGDRASKTQY
. | TRBJ1-6 | TRBV5-1 | ASRRDNYNSPLH
. | TRBJ1-1 | TRBV28 | ASRGPTANTEAF
. | TRBJ2-7 | TRBV9 | ASSVAPGLPRDEQY
. | TRBJ2-5 | TRBV6-1 | ASSGGLAGRLGAQY
. | TRBJ1-2 | TRBV27 | ASSRGTALYGYT
. | TRBJ1-6 | TRBV6-5 | ASTLGGGGSPLH
. | TRBJ2-1 | TRBV28 | ASGGKGYNEQF
once | TRBJ2-7 | TRBV7-3 | ASSLSGGSEQY
. | TRBJ2-6 | TRBV7-2 | ASSLQSGAFSGANVLT
. | TRBJ1-2 | TRBV2 | ASRAGGEDGYT
few | TRBJ1-1 | TRBV2 | ASSGRTEAF
once | TRBJ1-2 | TRBV10-2 | ASSDPAAGANYGYT
. | TRBJ2-1 | TRBV7-6 | ASSAGLYNEQF
. | TRBJ1-5 | TRBV6-5 | ASSYGGSSNQPQH
. | TRBJ2-7 | TRBV6-1 | ASSEYRGGSYEQY
. | TRBJ2-7 | TRBV10-2 | ASSETSGASEQY
. | TRBJ1-1 | TRBV6-5 | ASSPPGPNTEAF
. | TRBJ2-7 | TRBV5-6 | ASSNWDRGLLYEQY
. | TRBJ2-5 | TRBV27 | ASKLAGENRETQY
. | TRBJ2-1 | TRBV19 | ASSIDRGYEQF
. | TRBJ2-7 | TRBV10-3 | AISDPGQGGSYEQY
once | TRBJ1-1 | TRBV27 | ASSTGGTEAF
. | TRBJ2-1 | TRBV5-6 | ASSLGLAVYNEQF
. | TRBJ2-7 | TRBV29-1 | SVEADRGYEQY
. | TRBJ1-4 | TRBV15 | ATSTGVIGEKLF
. | TRBJ1-2 | TRBV5-1 | ASSLAGTDYGYT
. | TRBJ2-2 | TRBV15 | ATSRDRRVAGELF
. | TRBJ2-3 | TRBV6-5 | ASTKLDTQY
. | TRBJ1-5 | TRBV12-5 | ASGLGQGARQPQH
. | TRBJ1-5 | TRBV5-5 | ASSLTGGRQPQH
. | TRBJ1-1 | TRBV10-3 | AISELGLMNTEAF
. | TRBJ1-5 | TRBV2 | ASSEAPDLAQGQPQH
. | TRBJ1-2 | TRBV19 | ASSWDTRLGYT
once | TRBJ2-7 | TRBV30 | AWTGGAYEQY
once | TRBJ2-2 | TRBV28 | ASSLWEDTGELF
few | TRBJ2-7 | TRBV29-1 | SVGAGRREQY
. | TRBJ1-1 | TRBV7-9 | ASSLRTAGASFLNTEAF
. | TRBJ2-1 | TRBV4-1 | ASSQGQGGNNEQF
. | TRBJ2-1 | TRBV5-1 | ASSTLPGLAGNEQF